The TCR beta chain under discussion was sequenced for a study of T cell repertoires in cytomegalovirus infection. Study-level information: Signatures in public TCR beta sequences pointed to both CMV infection and matching HLA type.

This clonotype was detected ten times or more. The antigen is undetermined. Via MiXCR, TCRdb re-called the reads, giving one row per CDR3 protein. The sample has about 460,000 distinct CDR3 sequences; 10% to 12% are singletons. Germline V gives CDR1 KGHDR, CDR2 SFDVKD. V lost 4 bases, J lost 6 bases, and 10 bases lay in between. This CDR3 is 13 amino acids long. Findings and caveats of the study: Totalled public TCR beta family frequency picked out people who carried CMV plus the relevant HLA. HLA-C-restricted CMV-specific TCR beta clonotypes were dominant in the ex vivo response.

This sequence originates from a human donor in good health (CMV status not recorded). Some clones in this sample may be carry-over from other donors' samples. Sequencing used PBMCs. This chain connects TRBV24-1 to TRBJ2-3; D not certain. In nucleotides, the CDR3 is TGTGCCACCAGTGAGCTTTATAACGATACGCAGTATTTT. Amino acid sequence: CATSELYNDTQYF.